This T cell receptor beta chain was sequenced for a study of blood T cell repertoires in COVID-19 (dated by TCRdb to the early 2020s). Looking at the study overall: The collaborator samples originated in the United States, Italy and Spain and spanned the acute and convalescent phases of COVID-19. The prospective study material was composed of cDNA or gDNA derived from T cells, B-cell-depleted T cells, or PBMCs. Deeply sampled blood TCRbeta repertoires from subjects exposed to, actively infected with, or recovered from COVID-19 were included in the dataset. A freely available public database, intended as a resource for researchers studying the immune response to SARS-CoV-2, is where the repertoires were released. The samples were drawn from two sources: the first 160 participants of the ongoing ImmuneRACE study, and 1,254 subjects contributed by 6 global collaborators. A de-identified subject ID, COVID-19 status, age in years and sex were almost always included in the sample metadata. Where HLA class I and class II types were available, the types were taken from metadata supplied by the sample provider, not from assay-based typing. Beyond this particular receptor, the publication reports: Clinical and demographic metadata were provided uncurated, with the amount varying by source and participant.

Whole blood was collected in K2EDTA tubes by collaborating institutions according to the institutions' own protocols. For TCRbeta analysis, collaborator samples were shipped as frozen whole blood, as isolated PBMCs, or as DNA extracted from either sample type. Remarks on this clone: The target of this receptor is not known. No base quality values were provided; no much bigger clone lies one nucleotide off.

TCRbeta CDR3 regions were amplified from genomic DNA by means of the immunoSEQ Assay, a bias-controlled multiplex PCR. The authors' pipeline ran thus. Within the assay, amplification of reference gene primers was used to estimate how many nucleated cells each sample contained. To quantify the absolute abundance of each unique TCRbeta CDR3 rearrangement, sequence reads were collapsed and filtered. For each sample, productive Simpson clonality was calculated as the square root of Simpson's diversity index across productive rearrangements. TCRdb retrieved this table from immuneACCESS and kept in-frame rearrangements only. Not all clones are present; in checked studies, unresolved V genes account for under half, and no reason is known for the remainder. V and J calls and clone size are as listed in that table; D and trimming were resolved from the DNA. The sample data list about 150,000 clones, and about four fifths of these were observed just once. Less than 4.5% of the sample rests with the top ten.

Spanning cysteine to phenylalanine, the CDR3 consists of 13 amino acids. The read is trimmed to its CDR3 DNA, 39 bases read in frame from base 1. The germline V gene specifies SGHRS as CDR1 and YFSETQ as CDR2. V lost 3 bases and J lost 8 bases, and the count of bases not matched to a germline gene is 4. The sequence derives from a woman of 80 years or more with acute or convalescent COVID-19. Sequencing was carried out using peripheral blood. The chain joins TRBV5-1 to TRBJ1-1; TRBD1 fits 10 bases in the junction. CDR3 sequence: CASSSRTGGEAFF. The DNA is TGCGCCAGCAGCTCACGGACAGGGGGAGAAGCTTTCTTT.